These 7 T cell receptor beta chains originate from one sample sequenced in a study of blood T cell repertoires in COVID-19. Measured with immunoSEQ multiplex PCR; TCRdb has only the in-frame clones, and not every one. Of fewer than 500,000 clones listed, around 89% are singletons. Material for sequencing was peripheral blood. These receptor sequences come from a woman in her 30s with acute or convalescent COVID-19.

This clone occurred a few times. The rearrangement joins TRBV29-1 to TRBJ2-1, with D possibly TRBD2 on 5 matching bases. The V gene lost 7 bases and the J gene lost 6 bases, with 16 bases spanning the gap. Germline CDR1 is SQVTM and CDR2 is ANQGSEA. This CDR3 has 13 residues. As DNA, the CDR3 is TGCAGCGCCGAGGGATGGCTAGGCAATGAGCAGTTCTTC. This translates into CSAEGWLGNEQFF.

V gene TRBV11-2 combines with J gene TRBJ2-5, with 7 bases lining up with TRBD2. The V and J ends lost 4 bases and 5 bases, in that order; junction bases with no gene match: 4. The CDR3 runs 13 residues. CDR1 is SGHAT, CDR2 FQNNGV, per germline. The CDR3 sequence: CASSSRGYETQYF. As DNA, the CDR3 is TGTGCCAGCAGCTCGCGGGGGTATGAGACCCAGTACTTC.

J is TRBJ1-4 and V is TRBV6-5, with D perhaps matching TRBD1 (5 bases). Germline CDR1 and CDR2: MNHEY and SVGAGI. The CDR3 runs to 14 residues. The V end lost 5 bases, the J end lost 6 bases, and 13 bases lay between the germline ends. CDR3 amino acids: CASSNGGGHEKLFF. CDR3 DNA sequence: TGTGCCAGCAGTAACGGGGGAGGTCATGAAAAACTGTTTTTT.

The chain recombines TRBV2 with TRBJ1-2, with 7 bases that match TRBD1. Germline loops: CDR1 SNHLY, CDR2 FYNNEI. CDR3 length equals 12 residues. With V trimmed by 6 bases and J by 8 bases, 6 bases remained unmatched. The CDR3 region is CASRIRQGGYTF. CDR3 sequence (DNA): TGTGCCAGCAGGATAAGACAGGGAGGCTACACCTTC.

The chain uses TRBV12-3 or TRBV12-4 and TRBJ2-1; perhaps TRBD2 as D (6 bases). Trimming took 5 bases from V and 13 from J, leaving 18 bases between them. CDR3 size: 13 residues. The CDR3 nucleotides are TGTGCCAGCAGTGGGTCGGGGGTAGAAGGTCAGTTCTTC. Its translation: CASSGSGVEGQFF.

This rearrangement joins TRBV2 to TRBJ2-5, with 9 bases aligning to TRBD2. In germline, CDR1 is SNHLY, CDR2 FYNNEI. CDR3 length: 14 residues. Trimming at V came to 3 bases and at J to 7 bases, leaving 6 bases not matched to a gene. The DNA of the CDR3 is TGTGCCAGCAGTGAGGGAGCGGGGGGTCCGACCCAGTACTTC. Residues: CASSEGAGGPTQYF.

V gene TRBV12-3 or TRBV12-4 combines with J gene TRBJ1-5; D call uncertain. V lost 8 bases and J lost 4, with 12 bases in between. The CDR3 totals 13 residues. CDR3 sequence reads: CASGRAENQPQHF. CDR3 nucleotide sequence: TGTGCCAGCGGGCGGGCAGAGAATCAGCCCCAGCATTTT.